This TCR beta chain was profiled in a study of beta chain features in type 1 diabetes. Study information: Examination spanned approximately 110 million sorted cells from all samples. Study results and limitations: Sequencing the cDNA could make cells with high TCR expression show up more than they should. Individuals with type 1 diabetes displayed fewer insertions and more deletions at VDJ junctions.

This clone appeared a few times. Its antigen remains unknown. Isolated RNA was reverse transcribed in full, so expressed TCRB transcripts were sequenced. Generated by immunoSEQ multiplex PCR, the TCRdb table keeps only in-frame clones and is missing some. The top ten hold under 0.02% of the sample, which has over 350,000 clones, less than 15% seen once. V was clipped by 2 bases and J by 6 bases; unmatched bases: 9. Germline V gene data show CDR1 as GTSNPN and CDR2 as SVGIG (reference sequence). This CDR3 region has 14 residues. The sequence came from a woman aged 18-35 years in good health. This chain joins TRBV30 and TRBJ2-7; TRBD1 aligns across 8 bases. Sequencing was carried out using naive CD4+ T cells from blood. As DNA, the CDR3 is TGTGCCTGGAGTAGCCAGGGGGCGGGTGGCGAGCAGTACTTC. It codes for CAWSSQGAGGEQYF.